This note documents a single T cell receptor beta chain sequence. Its antigen is not identified. The J segment lost 3 bases and the V segment lost 3 bases, leaving 8 bases of the junction unmatched. The CDR3 is 15 amino acids. Germline CDR1 MNHNS, CDR2 SASEGT. The data were obtained in a study of cytotoxic CD8 clonotypes in ibrutinib-treated CLL. As for the study in general: Mean productive templates were 255,043; mean productive rearrangements were 94,082.

The intended depth for sequencing was 1 in 200,000 to 1 in 1 million T cells. Profiled with immunoSEQ multiplex PCR; TCRdb holds only in-frame clones, not every one. The sample has some 130,000 clones, approximately 83% seen once. The study, taken as a whole, reports: Higher circulating CD8+ T-cell counts strongly accompanied higher baseline clonality, above age-matched healthy donors. Treatment saw public clonotypes, which were uncommon, either contract or stay stable.

The clonotype was recovered from a human donor with chronic lymphocytic leukemia. Material: PBMCs, obtained after 24 months of ibrutinib treatment. J is TRBJ2-7 and V is TRBV6-1; 7 bases match TRBD1. The CDR3 region is CASSERDSDYYEQYF. Written as DNA, the CDR3 is TGTGCCAGCAGTGAGAGGGACAGCGATTACTACGAGCAGTACTTC.